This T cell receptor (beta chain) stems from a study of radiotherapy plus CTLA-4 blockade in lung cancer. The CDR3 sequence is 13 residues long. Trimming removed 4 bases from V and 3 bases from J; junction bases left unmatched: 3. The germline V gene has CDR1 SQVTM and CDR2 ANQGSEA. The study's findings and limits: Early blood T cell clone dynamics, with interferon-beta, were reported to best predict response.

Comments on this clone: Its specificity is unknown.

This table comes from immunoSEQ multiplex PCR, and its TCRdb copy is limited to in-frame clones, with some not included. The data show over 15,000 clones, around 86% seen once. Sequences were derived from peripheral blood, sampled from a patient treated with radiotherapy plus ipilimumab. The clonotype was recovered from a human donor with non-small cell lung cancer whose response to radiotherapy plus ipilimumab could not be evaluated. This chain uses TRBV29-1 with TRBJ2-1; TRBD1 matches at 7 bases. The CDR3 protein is CSVATGFYNEQFF. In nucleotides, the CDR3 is TGCAGCGTTGCGACAGGGTTCTACAATGAGCAGTTCTTC.